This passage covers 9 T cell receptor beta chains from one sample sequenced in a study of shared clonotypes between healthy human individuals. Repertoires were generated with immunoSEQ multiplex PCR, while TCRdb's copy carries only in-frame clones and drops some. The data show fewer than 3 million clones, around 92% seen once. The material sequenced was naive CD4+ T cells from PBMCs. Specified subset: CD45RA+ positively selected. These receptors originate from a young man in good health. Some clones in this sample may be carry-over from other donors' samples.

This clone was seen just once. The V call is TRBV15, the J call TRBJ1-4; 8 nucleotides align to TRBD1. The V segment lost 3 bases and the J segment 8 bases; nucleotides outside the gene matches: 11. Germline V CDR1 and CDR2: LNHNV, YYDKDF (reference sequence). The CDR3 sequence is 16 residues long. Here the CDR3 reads CATSSEGRTGWEKLFF. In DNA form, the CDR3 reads TGTGCCACCAGCAGTGAGGGCAGGACAGGGTGGGAAAAACTGTTTTTT.

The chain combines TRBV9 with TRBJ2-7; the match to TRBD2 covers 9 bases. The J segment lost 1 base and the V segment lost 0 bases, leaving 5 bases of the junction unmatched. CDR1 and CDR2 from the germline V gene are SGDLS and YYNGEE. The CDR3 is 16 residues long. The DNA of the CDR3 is TGTGCCAGCAGCGTAGGTAGCGGGAGCCTTTCCTACGAGCAGTACTTC. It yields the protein CASSVGSGSLSYEQYF.

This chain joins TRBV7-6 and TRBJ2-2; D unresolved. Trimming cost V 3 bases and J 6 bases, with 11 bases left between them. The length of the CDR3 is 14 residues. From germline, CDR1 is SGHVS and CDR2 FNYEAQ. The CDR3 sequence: CASSFDRTSGELFF. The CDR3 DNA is TGTGCCAGCAGCTTTGACCGGACCTCCGGGGAGCTGTTTTTT.

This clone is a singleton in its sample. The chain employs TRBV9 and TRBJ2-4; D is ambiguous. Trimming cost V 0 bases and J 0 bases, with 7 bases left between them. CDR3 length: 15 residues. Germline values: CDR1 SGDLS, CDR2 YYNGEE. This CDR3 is CASSVGTVAKNIQYF. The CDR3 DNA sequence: TGTGCCAGCAGCGTAGGAACGGTAGCCAAAAACATTCAGTACTTC.

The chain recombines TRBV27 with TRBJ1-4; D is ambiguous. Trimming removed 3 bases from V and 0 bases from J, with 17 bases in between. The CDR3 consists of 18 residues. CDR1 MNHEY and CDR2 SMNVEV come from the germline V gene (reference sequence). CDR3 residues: CASSFRRVGLATNEKLFF. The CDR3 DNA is TGTGCCAGCAGTTTTCGTAGGGTTGGACTGGCAACTAATGAAAAACTGTTTTTT.

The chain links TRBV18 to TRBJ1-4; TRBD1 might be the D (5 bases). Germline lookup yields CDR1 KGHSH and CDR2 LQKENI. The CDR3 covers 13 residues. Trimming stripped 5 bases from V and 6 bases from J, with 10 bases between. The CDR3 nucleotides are TGTGCCAGCTCAGCAACGGGGGATGAAAAACTGTTTTTT. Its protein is CASSATGDEKLFF.

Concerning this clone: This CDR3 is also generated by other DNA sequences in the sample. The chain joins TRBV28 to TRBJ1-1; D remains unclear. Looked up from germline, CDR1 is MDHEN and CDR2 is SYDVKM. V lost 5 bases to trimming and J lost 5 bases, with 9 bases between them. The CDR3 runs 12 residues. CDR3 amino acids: CASSLGFTEAFF. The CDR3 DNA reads TGTGCCAGCAGTCTCGGATTTACTGAAGCTTTCTTT.

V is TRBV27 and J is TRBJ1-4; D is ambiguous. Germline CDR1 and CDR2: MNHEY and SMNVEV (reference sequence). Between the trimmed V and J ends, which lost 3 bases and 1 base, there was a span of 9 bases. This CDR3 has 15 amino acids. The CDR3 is CASSFGRLTNEKLFF. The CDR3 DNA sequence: TGTGCCAGCAGTTTTGGCAGACTAACTAATGAAAAACTGTTTTTT.

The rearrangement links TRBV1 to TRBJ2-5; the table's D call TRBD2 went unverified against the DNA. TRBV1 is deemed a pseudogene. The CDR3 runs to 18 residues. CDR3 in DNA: TGCACCAGCAGCCAATCTCCTTTGCGGGGGGACCTCAGTGAGACCCAGTACTTC. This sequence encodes CTSSQSPLRGDLSETQYF.